The clone carrying this T cell receptor (beta chain) has ten or more counts. The data stem from a study of early T cells in non-severe SARS-CoV-2 infection. Germline V CDR1 and CDR2: GTSNPN, SVGIG (reference sequence). V shed 0 bases, J shed 15 bases, and the junction held 13 bases outside the gene matches. This CDR3 spans 14 amino acids. Attached unique molecular identifiers marked individual cDNA molecules. TCRdb passed the 5' RACE reads through MiXCR, listing each CDR3 protein once. This table has fewer than 35,000 distinct CDR3 sequences, 4.5% to 7% appearing once. V and J are TRBV30 and TRBJ2-1; 8 nucleotides align to TRBD2. This TCR came from an adult who was a healthcare worker with PCR-confirmed SARS-CoV-2 infection or an uninfected control (not recorded which). Sequencing was done on a sample of whole blood. The CDR3 sequence is CAWSVSGASGPPFF. DNA for the CDR3: TGTGCCTGGAGTGTATCCGGAGCTAGCGGGCCCCCGTTCTTC.